This TCR beta chain was obtained from a study of Ad26.COV2.S vaccination and SARS-CoV-2 variants. Here immunoSEQ multiplex PCR was the method, and the copy in TCRdb shows in-frame clones only, minus some. The sample contains hundreds of thousands of clones, 89% of which appear only once. Treatment specified: around 19 received Ad26.COV2.S at low or high dose, single or two shots; roughly five received placebo; per-sample allocation not given. Sampling happened 63 days after the first vaccine or placebo injection. The CDR3 is 14 amino acids. Between the trimmed V and J ends, which lost 8 bases and 6 bases, there was a span of 18 bases. Germline CDR1 and CDR2: SGHAT and FQNNGV.

The sample in question was peripheral blood, obtained in a trial of Ad26.COV2.S vaccine versus placebo. V is TRBV11-2 and J is TRBJ2-3; tentative D call: TRBD2 (5 bases). This receptor was identified in a person between 18 and 60 years old who received the Ad26.COV2.S COVID-19 vaccine or a placebo. CDR3 region: CASGRGSGVDTQYF. The CDR3 region has the DNA TGTGCCAGCGGGAGAGGCAGTGGTGTTGATACGCAGTATTTT.